Listed below are T cell receptor beta chains from one sample, sequenced in a study of T cells in Graves' hyperthyroidism and ophthalmopathy. TCRdb re-analysed the multiplex PCR reads in MiXCR, keeping a single row per CDR3 protein. Of about 52,000 distinct CDR3 sequences in the sample, around half were seen once. Sequenced sample: blood. These receptor sequences come from a woman between 45 and 65 years old with Graves' ophthalmopathy. Each CDR3 is given with its conserved first and last residue.

V,J,CDR3
TRBV4-1,TRBJ2-5,CASSQDPGQETQYF
TRBV10-3,TRBJ2-1,CAISTPSYNEQFF
TRBV4-3,TRBJ2-1,CASSQEVQRELDEQFF
TRBV5-1,TRBJ2-3,CASSTGQGTTDTQYF
TRBV29-1,TRBJ2-7,CSGQGAGEQYF
TRBV5-1,.,CASSSSSPQGGDTQHF
TRBV25-1,TRBJ1-2,CASSARVRQSYGYTF
TRBV10-3,TRBJ2-5,CAISERGAQETQYF
TRBV7-2,TRBJ2-7,CASSLLASGYSYEQYF
TRBV7-2,TRBJ1-1,CASSPARAGTEAFF
TRBV19,TRBJ1-6,CASTTGGSNDPNSPLHF
TRBV2,TRBJ2-6,CASRDGASGANVLTF
TRBV7-2,TRBJ2-7,CASSQVLAGGGRYEQYF
TRBV20-1,TRBJ1-4,CSAIGTATNEKLFF
TRBV28,TRBJ1-5,CASSYRQYRVPQHF
TRBV7-6,TRBJ2-7,CASSLGGLAGDTGEQYF
TRBV20-1,TRBJ2-3,CSATRDFRTDTQYF
TRBV29-1,TRBJ1-2,CSVEKGQGANGYTF
TRBV2,TRBJ2-1,CASMITGTSGYNEQFF
TRBV20-1,TRBJ2-7,CSSGLAGAEQYF